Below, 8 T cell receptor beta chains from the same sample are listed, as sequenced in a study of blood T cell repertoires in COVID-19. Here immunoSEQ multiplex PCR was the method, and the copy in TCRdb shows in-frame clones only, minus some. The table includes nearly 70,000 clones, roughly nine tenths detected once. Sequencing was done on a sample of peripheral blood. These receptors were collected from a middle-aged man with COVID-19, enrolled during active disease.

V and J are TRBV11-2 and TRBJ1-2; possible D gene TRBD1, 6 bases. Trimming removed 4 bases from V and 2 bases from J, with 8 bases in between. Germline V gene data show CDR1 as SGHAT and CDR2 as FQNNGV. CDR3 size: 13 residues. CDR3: CASSSGTNYGYTF. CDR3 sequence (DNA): TGTGCCAGCAGCTCCGGGACAAACTATGGCTACACCTTC.

The CDR3 spells CSVQTRQYSGNTIYF. For the CDR3, the DNA is TGCAGCGTCCAAACCCGACAGTACTCTGGAAACACCATATATTTT. This rearrangement joins TRBV29-1 to TRBJ1-3, with D perhaps TRBD1 (5 bases). The V end was cut by 6 bases, the J end by 0 bases, with 15 bases between. CDR1 is SQVTM, CDR2 ANQGSEA, per germline. The CDR3 is made up of 15 amino acids. Filled out from reference TRBV29-1 and TRBJ1-3, the complete variable domain reads SAVISQKPSRDICQRGTSLTIQCQVDSQVTMMFWYRQQPGQSLTLIATANQGSEATYESGFVIDKFPISRPNLTFSTLTVSNMSPEDSSIYLCSVQTRQYSGNTIYFGEGSWLTVV.

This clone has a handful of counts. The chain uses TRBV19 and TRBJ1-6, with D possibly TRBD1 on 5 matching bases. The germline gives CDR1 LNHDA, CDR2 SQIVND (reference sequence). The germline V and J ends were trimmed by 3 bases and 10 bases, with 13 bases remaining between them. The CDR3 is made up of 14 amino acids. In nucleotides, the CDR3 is TGTGCCAGTAGTATTGGCAGGGAAGGATCACCCCTCCACTTT. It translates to CASSIGREGSPLHF.

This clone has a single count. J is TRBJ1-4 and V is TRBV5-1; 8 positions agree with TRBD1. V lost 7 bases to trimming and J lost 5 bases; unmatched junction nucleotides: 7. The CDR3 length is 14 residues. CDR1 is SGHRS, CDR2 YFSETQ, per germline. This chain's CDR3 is CASSLQGANEKLFF. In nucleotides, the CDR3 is TGCGCCAGCTCCCTTCAGGGGGCGAATGAAAAACTGTTTTTT. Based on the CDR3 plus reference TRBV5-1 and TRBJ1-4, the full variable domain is KAGVTQTPRYLIKTRGQQVTLSCSPISGHRSVSWYQQTPGQGLQFLFEYFSETQRNKGNFPGRFSGRQFSNSRSEMNVSTLELGDSALYLCASSLQGANEKLFFGSGTQLSVL.

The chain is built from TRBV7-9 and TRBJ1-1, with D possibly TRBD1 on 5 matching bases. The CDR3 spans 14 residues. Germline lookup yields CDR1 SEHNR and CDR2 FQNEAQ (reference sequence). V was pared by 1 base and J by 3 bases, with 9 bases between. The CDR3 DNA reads TGTGCCAGCAGCTTAGAGTCAGGGCACACTGAAGCTTTCTTT. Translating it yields CASSLESGHTEAFF. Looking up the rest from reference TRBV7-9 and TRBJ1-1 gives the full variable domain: DTGVSQNPRHKITKRGQNVTFRCDPISEHNRLYWYRQTLGQGPEFLTYFQNEAQLEKSRLLSDRFSAERPKGSFSTLEIQRTEQGDSAMYLCASSLESGHTEAFFGQGTRLTVV.

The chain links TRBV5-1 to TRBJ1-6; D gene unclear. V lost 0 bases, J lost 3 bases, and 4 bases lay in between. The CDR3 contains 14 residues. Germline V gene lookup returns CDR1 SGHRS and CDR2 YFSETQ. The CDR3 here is CASSLVYYNSPLHF. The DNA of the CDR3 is TGCGCCAGCAGCTTGGTTTACTATAATTCACCCCTCCACTTT.

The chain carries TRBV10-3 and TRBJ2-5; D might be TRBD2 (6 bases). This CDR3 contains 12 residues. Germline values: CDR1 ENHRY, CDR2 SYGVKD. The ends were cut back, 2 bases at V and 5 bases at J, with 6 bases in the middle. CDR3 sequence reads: CAISEGGETQYF. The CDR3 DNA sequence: TGTGCCATCAGTGAGGGGGGGGAGACCCAGTACTTC.

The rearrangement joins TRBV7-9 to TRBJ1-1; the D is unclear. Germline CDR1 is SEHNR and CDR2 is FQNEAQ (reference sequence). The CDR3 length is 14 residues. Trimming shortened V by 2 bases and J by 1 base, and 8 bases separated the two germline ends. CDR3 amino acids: CASSLTQTNTEAFF. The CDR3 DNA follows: TGTGCCAGCAGCTTAACACAAACGAACACTGAAGCTTTCTTT.